The T cell receptor beta chain described here comes from a study of cytomegalovirus exposure and HLA in healthy donors (dated by TCRdb to the late 2010s). For the wider study: In an earlier analysis of 587 of the donors, under 300 Gb of sequence data and 117 million unique TCR beta sequences from some 170 million T cells were reported. Alongside the repertoire data, information on donor age, sex, ethnicity and CMV serostatus was compiled. The genetic ancestry cluster associated with self-reported Caucasian donors included about four fifths of the roughly 400 genotyped donors. HLA typing included class I and class II loci at four-digit resolution. The study aimed to test whether cataloging public T cell receptors could reveal signatures of past pathogen exposure. Typing coverage varied by locus: roughly 629-640 donors for A, B, C, DRB1 and DQB1; approximately 520 for DQA1; nearly 610 for DPA1; around 450 for DPB1. Roughly 5 DR-DQ haplotypes were treated as single units for association and clustering because of strong linkage in the cohort. Every repertoire in the discovery cohort had been generated on one and the same sequencing platform. To predict cytomegalovirus infection status, the study combined high-throughput TCR immunosequencing, statistical association of individual TCRs with disease status, and machine learning. In a later analysis, previously published TCR beta repertoires from about 670 donors were re-analyzed and high-resolution HLA genotyping was added so that TCR occurrence patterns could be studied. Genome-wide SNP genotypes for about 55% of the 666 donors were used in a later genetic analysis, which treated that subset as a discovery cohort. Besides the first cohort of 666 subjects, a separate validation cohort made up of 120 different subjects was used. An early release that covered fewer than 750 HLA-typed donors contained approximately 300 gigabases of sequencing data and 65 million to 100 million unique TCR sequences. On average, 235,054 unique TCR beta nucleotide sequences were sequenced per donor among 398 genotyped donors of the cohort, with roughly a sixth of those sequences being non-productive. An earlier analysis of 587 of the donors applied high-throughput TCR beta sequencing to assess whether each TCR beta V gene segment acted as functional or pseudogenic. The later analysis used no new phenotypic data to find candidate immune exposures, relying instead on TCR beta sequences and their occurrence across donors. The study used immunosequencing to profile the T cell repertoires of around 600 subjects and linked those repertoires to cytomegalovirus serostatus.

The library was prepared using the immunoSEQ multiplex PCR assay. For the multiplex PCR, a mixture combining 60 forward primers for TCR Vbeta segments and 13 reverse primers for TCR Jbeta segments was used. A multiplex PCR assay on genomic DNA amplified the CDR3 region of rearranged TCR beta genes. The amplified TCR beta libraries were sequenced on the Illumina HiSeq System as 87-base-pair reads. The original methods were these. A later analysis counted some 80 million unique TCR beta chains across the 550 to 800 repertoires, and around 12 million of these chains were shared by at least two donors. To remove PCR and sequencing errors, raw reads were error-corrected and collapsed into unique sequences using a nearest-neighbor algorithm that merged closely related sequences. CDR3 sequences were aligned to IMGT reference sequences to assign V, D and J gene segments. For a sequence to be retained, a match of at least six nucleotides was required to both a V gene segment and a J gene segment. Rearrangements were called productive when the CDR3 lacked stop codons and stayed in frame with V and J; all others were non-productive. Following IMGT convention, CDR3 was defined as the stretch from the second conserved V-encoded cysteine to the conserved J-encoded phenylalanine. The earlier analysis of 500 to 650 of the donors excluded any sequence lacking an unambiguous match to a single V gene segment. In an earlier analysis of several hundred of the donors, V segments were called functional above 56.7% productive rearrangements and were called segregating when the between-donor standard deviation exceeded 5%. A statistical classification framework was built to diagnose cytomegalovirus status from the catalog of TCR beta chain sequences. In a later analysis, V and J genes were assigned by comparing TCR nucleotide sequences against IMGT/GENE-DB human TR gene sequences. In a later analysis, CDR3 sequences and most-parsimonious VDJ recombination scenarios were assigned using the TCRdist pipeline. A later analysis defined each TCR beta chain by its CDR3 amino acid sequence plus V-gene family, and excluded reads lacking a unique V-gene family. As a way to deal with suspected cross-contamination and a sequencing artifact, a later analysis dropped 450 to 600 nucleotide sequences that were highly shared and had low generation probability. In a later analysis, a clonal expansion index for each public chain was calculated from normalized within-repertoire ranks of inferred template counts. A later analysis computed generation probabilities with a VDJ recombination model fitted to out-of-frame rearrangements, and checked the results against IGoR. Hypergeometric tests were used in a later analysis to score TCR-TCR, TCR-HLA and TCR-CMV co-occurrence, with a repertoire-size bias correction applied to the TCR pairs. A later analysis estimated false discovery rates by permuting HLA or CMV assignments 20 times. In a later analysis, co-occurring TCRs were grouped using DBSCAN, with TCRdist sequence similarity added in when clustering inside HLA-allele-positive subsets. Co-occurrence clustering excluded repertoires with fewer than 30,000 or more than 120,000 public chains, plus five with anomalous nucleotide sharing. In TCRdb, the immuneACCESS table is reduced to in-frame sequences with V and J assigned. These tables do not hold every clone; where another copy was compared, an unresolved V gene accounts for under half, and the others remain unexplained. V and J calls and clone size are copied from that table; D and trimming were computed from the DNA. The sample profile shows more than 130,000 clones; about 78% of them were found once. Of the sample, over 2.5% is held by the ten largest clones.

The cohort comprised several hundred healthy bone marrow donors. All cohort members were sampled while nominally healthy, although unrecorded immune exposures were likely present. The donor tested CMV seronegative, placing the donor among the approximately 400 seronegative members of the cohort. Each donor provided a peripheral blood sample, and peripheral blood mononuclear cells were used for TCR beta sequencing. Genomic DNA was extracted from the blood cell samples with the Qiagen DNeasy Blood Extraction Kit. Overall results and qualifications from the work: A later analysis found that TCR association rates varied across HLA loci, with DRB1 alleles showing the most associated TCRs and HLA-C alleles the fewest. When HLA alleles, especially DR and DQ, strongly co-occurred, attributing TCR associations to individual alleles was difficult. In a later genetic analysis, a missense DCLRE1C variant was associated with V-gene and J-gene trimming of TCR beta chains, and the association was replicated in an independent cohort. In a later analysis, HLA-associated TCR beta chains were found to be more clonally expanded and to have lower generation probabilities than equally common non-associated chains. In an earlier analysis of a few hundred of the donors, most TCR beta V segments were observed in productive rearrangements about 87% or about 30% of the time, broadly matching IMGT annotations. The only immune exposure information available for the cohort was CMV serostatus. In a later analysis, most CMV-associated TCR beta chains were found to appear HLA-restricted, with HLA associations seemingly driven largely by CMV exposure. In a later analysis, several top co-occurrence clusters were reported to appear linked to parvovirus B19, influenza, CMV and Epstein-Barr virus. The study listed approximately 160 TCR beta chains as associated with cytomegalovirus. Because counts were too low, fewer than 20 rarely observed V segments, including chromosome 9 orphons, were excluded from the earlier analysis of about 500 of the donors. Roughly uniform sequencing depth across donors was assumed in presence/absence analyses, although this assumption may not hold. Linkage disequilibrium might explain the correlated functional status among segregating V segments, but an unknown experimental factor could not be excluded. In vitro tests confirmed that a few of the cytomegalovirus-associated TCR beta chains recognize cytomegalovirus antigens. The sequencing pipeline was judged likely to have produced a cluster of highly shared sequence variants as a technical artifact. While some public TCRs were present in many individuals, most TCR sequences turned up only very rarely across donors. Only TCR beta chains were sequenced in this cohort, and the absence of alpha or paired-chain data limited detectable features. Cytomegalovirus status was reported to be diagnosed by the classifier with high specificity and sensitivity in both the original and validation cohorts. Because HLA typing was missing for some donors at each locus, association tests included only the typed subset. The authors suggested that the approach could potentially be extended to other disease states and immunological phenotypes. In a later analysis, some 17,000 TCR beta sequences were associated with specific HLA alleles at a false discovery rate of 0.05. Compared with the approximately 700-donor mean, donors in an Asian-associated ancestry cluster had fewer N-insertions in productive TCRs, according to a later genetic analysis. A further reported finding was that TCR beta sequences accurately predicted the HLA-A and HLA-B alleles for most subjects in the first cohort.

A few counts support this clone. Its antigen specificity is not known. Nothing much larger sits one base from this clone, and base qualities are not available. Sequenced material: PBMCs. The TCR was taken from a male donor in good health and CMV-seronegative.

CDR3 loop: CAWSKGGQGGTEAFF. The DNA reads TGTGCCTGGAGTAAAGGGGGACAGGGGGGGACTGAAGCTTTCTTT. The rearrangement combines TRBV30 with TRBJ1-1, and 11 junction bases match TRBD1. The CDR3 sequence holds 15 residues, the cysteine and phenylalanine included. The read is trimmed to its CDR3 DNA, 45 bases read in frame from base 1. Trimming accounts for 2 bases at V and 5 bases at J, while the number of junction bases matched to no gene is 7. The germline V gene (reference sequence) provides CDR1 GTSNPN and CDR2 SVGIG.